This passage covers 22 T cell receptor beta chains from one sample sequenced in a study of lymphopenia after photon versus proton radiotherapy. TCRdb's table, derived via immunoSEQ multiplex PCR, lists solely in-frame clones and lacks some. The table lists 30,000 to 35,000 clones, approximately 92% of them singletons. The input for sequencing was peripheral blood, taken from a patient treated with proton-based radiotherapy. The receptors shown here come from a woman in her seventies with pancreatic cancer. Some clones in this sample may be carry-over from other donors' samples.

The chain links TRBV10-2 to TRBJ1-4; D perhaps matches TRBD1 (6 bases). CDR3 length: 13 amino acids. CDR1 and CDR2 from the germline V gene are WSHSY and SAAADI. V shed 8 bases and J shed 6 bases, with 13 bases lying between them. CDR3 loop: CASRGGIDEKLFF. The CDR3 DNA follows: TGCGCCAGCCGGGGGGGCATTGATGAAAAACTGTTTTTT.

In regard to this clone: Other DNA sequences in the sample encode the same CDR3. Written as DNA, the CDR3 is TGCGCCAGCAGCTTAGGGCGGGGGCAAGAGACCCAGTACTTC. Amino acid sequence: CASSLGRGQETQYF. V is TRBV5-1 and J is TRBJ2-5, with 7 bases matching TRBD2. This CDR3 contains 14 residues. With 2 bases clipped from V and 2 bases from J, the junction kept 3 bases outside the gene matches. CDR1 and CDR2 from the germline V gene are SGHRS and YFSETQ.

This chain uses TRBV5-1 with TRBJ2-5; no firm D call. The germline V gene encodes CDR1 SGHRS and CDR2 YFSETQ. Trimming shortened V by 5 bases and J by 4 bases, and 9 bases separated the two germline ends. This CDR3 spans 12 amino acids. This chain's CDR3 is CASRDRAETQYF. As DNA, the CDR3 is TGCGCCAGCAGGGATAGGGCAGAGACCCAGTACTTC.

The chain has TRBV6-5 and TRBJ2-3, with TRBD1 matching 7 bases. This CDR3 spans 15 amino acids. Looked up from germline, CDR1 is MNHEY and CDR2 is SVGAGI. V was pared by 5 bases and J by 1 base, with 6 bases of the junction left unmatched. CDR3 loop: CASSKQGTRTDTQYF. In nucleotides, the CDR3 is TGTGCCAGCAGTAAACAGGGGACCCGCACAGATACGCAGTATTTT.

The chain has TRBV11-2 and TRBJ2-5; 7 nucleotides line up with TRBD2. Germline trimming cut 1 base from V and 5 bases from J; bases unmatched to any gene: 7. Germline V gene sequence: CDR1 SGHAT, CDR2 FQNNGV. The CDR3 extends over 15 amino acids. The CDR3 region is CASSLVARGGETQYF. The CDR3 DNA reads TGTGCCAGCAGCTTAGTCGCCCGGGGAGGGGAGACCCAGTACTTC. Combining the CDR3 with reference TRBV11-2 and TRBJ2-5 gives the whole variable domain EAGVAQSPRYKIIEKRQSVAFWCNPISGHATLYWYQQILGQGPKLLIQFQNNGVVDDSQLPKDRFSAERLKGVDSTLKIQPAKLEDSAVYLCASSLVARGGETQYFGPGTRLLVL.

V is TRBV2 and J is TRBJ1-5, with D uncertain. With 4 bases removed from V and 5 bases from J, the gap between germline ends came to 9 bases. This CDR3 region has 13 residues. Germline CDR1 SNHLY, CDR2 FYNNEI. Written as DNA, the CDR3 is TGTGCCAGCAGTGTTTCACGGGATCAGCCCCAGCATTTT. Its protein is CASSVSRDQPQHF.

This chain links TRBV2 with TRBJ1-3; D perhaps matches TRBD1 (5 bases). The CDR3 sequence is 17 residues long. Looked up from germline, CDR1 is SNHLY and CDR2 is FYNNEI. V lost 8 bases and J lost 0, with 20 bases in between. The CDR3: CASPSVRQGVSGNTIYF. CDR3 DNA sequence: TGTGCCAGCCCTTCAGTGAGGCAGGGAGTCTCTGGAAACACCATATATTTT.

This CDR3 is CASRRTALAKNIQYF. DNA for the CDR3: TGTGCCAGCAGAAGGACAGCTCTAGCCAAAAACATTCAGTACTTC. This chain uses TRBV28 with TRBJ2-4; possible D gene TRBD1, 6 bases. Trimming removed 6 bases from V and 0 bases from J, with 12 bases in between. From germline, CDR1 is MDHEN and CDR2 SYDVKM. The CDR3 runs to 15 residues. Filled out from reference TRBV28 and TRBJ2-4, the complete variable domain reads DVKVTQSSRYLVKRTGEKVFLECVQDMDHENMFWYRQDPGLGLRLIYFSYDVKMKEKGDIPEGYSVSREKKERFSLILESASTNQTSMYLCASRRTALAKNIQYFGAGTRLSVL.

The chain employs TRBV28 and TRBJ1-1; 9 nucleotides agree with TRBD1. The germline gives CDR1 MDHEN, CDR2 SYDVKM. The CDR3 is 14 residues long. Germline trimming cut 4 bases from V and 5 bases from J; bases unmatched to any gene: 5. The CDR3 DNA is TGTGCCAGCAGTTCACAGGGGGCACGAACTGAAGCTTTCTTT. It encodes CASSSQGARTEAFF. Drawing the rest from reference TRBV28 and TRBJ1-1, the complete variable domain is DVKVTQSSRYLVKRTGEKVFLECVQDMDHENMFWYRQDPGLGLRLIYFSYDVKMKEKGDIPEGYSVSREKKERFSLILESASTNQTSMYLCASSSQGARTEAFFGQGTRLTVV.

The chain couples TRBV6-5 to TRBJ1-1, with TRBD1 matching over 7 bases. The V and J ends lost 7 bases and 1 base, in that order; junction bases with no gene match: 6. Looked up from germline, CDR1 is MNHEY and CDR2 is SVGAGI. The CDR3 is made up of 14 amino acids. CDR3 nucleotide sequence: TGTGCCAGCAAAGCGGGACAGACGAACACTGAAGCTTTCTTT. Its translation: CASKAGQTNTEAFF.

V usage is TRBV30 and J usage is TRBJ2-7; D possibly matches TRBD1 or TRBD2 (5 bases each). CDR3 length: 15 residues. V lost 4 bases and J lost 5, with 21 bases in between. Germline V lookup: CDR1 GTSNPN, CDR2 SVGIG (reference sequence). The CDR3 bases are TGTGCCTGGAATTTACCTACGGGGCCTCTAAACGAGCAGTACTTC. It translates to CAWNLPTGPLNEQYF.

The rearrangement joins TRBV2 to TRBJ1-1; TRBD1 might be the D (5 bases). This CDR3 is 14 amino acids long. Germline CDR1 SNHLY, CDR2 FYNNEI. Trimming pared 4 bases from V and 1 base from J, leaving 10 bases between. This CDR3 reads CASSGQGTNTEAFF. In DNA form, the CDR3 reads TGTGCCAGCAGTGGCCAGGGAACGAACACTGAAGCTTTCTTT.

This chain uses TRBV5-1 with TRBJ1-1, with 8 bases matching TRBD1. The CDR3 runs to 14 residues. V was pared by 4 bases and J by 6 bases, with 8 bases of the junction left unmatched. Germline CDR1 is SGHRS and CDR2 is YFSETQ. CDR3 region: CASSVQGVSSEAFF. The CDR3 DNA follows: TGCGCCAGCAGCGTACAGGGGGTAAGCTCTGAAGCTTTCTTT.

This clone has just a few counts. The J gene is TRBJ1-5, the V gene TRBV18, with 8 bases matching TRBD1. The CDR3 is 16 amino acids. With V trimmed by 5 bases and J by 5 bases, 11 bases remained unmatched. Germline V gene sequence: CDR1 KGHSH, CDR2 LQKENI. This CDR3 is CASSTLRTGPYQPQHF. The CDR3 DNA is TGTGCCAGCTCAACTCTCAGGACAGGGCCGTATCAGCCCCAGCATTTT.

This chain links TRBV29-1 with TRBJ2-7; 8 bases align to TRBD2. The germline CDR1 and CDR2 sequences are SQVTM and ANQGSEA. This CDR3 comprises 13 residues. The trim removed 4 bases at V and 4 bases at J, leaving 6 bases unmatched. The CDR3 DNA reads TGCAGCGTTGGAAGCGGGAGTTTTTACGAGCAGTACTTC. Translated: CSVGSGSFYEQYF.

V usage is TRBV7-9 and J usage is TRBJ2-7; 8 bases line up with TRBD1. The V gene's germline CDR1 is SEHNR and CDR2 FQNEAQ (reference sequence). The CDR3 is 19 residues long. With 1 base clipped from V and 5 bases from J, the junction kept 19 bases outside the gene matches. CDR3 in DNA: TGTGCCAGCAGCTTAGGTGGCATCAGGGGGCGGTTTTTACGAAACGAGCAGTACTTC. This codes for CASSLGGIRGRFLRNEQYF.

This sequence joins TRBV28 and TRBJ2-5, with D possibly matching TRBD2 (6 bases). This CDR3 has 13 residues. From germline, CDR1 is MDHEN and CDR2 SYDVKM. V was trimmed by 7 bases and J by 2 bases, leaving 11 bases between them. The CDR3 sequence is CASIQGGQETQYF. CDR3 nucleotides: TGTGCCAGCATCCAGGGAGGTCAAGAGACCCAGTACTTC.

This chain joins TRBV5-1 and TRBJ1-1; D uncertain. The CDR3 has 14 amino acids. The ends were cut back, 3 bases at V and 1 base at J, with 10 bases in the middle. Germline V CDR1 and CDR2: SGHRS, YFSETQ. CDR3 region: CASSSLQPNTEAFF. DNA for the CDR3: TGCGCCAGCAGCTCGCTACAGCCGAACACTGAAGCTTTCTTT.

V gene TRBV4-3 combines with J gene TRBJ2-7; a possible D gene is TRBD1 (6 bases). CDR3 length equals 15 residues. Looked up from germline, CDR1 is LGHNA and CDR2 is YSLEER. The V and J ends lost 0 bases and 2 bases respectively, with 11 bases between them. Written as DNA, the CDR3 is TGCGCCAGCAGCCAAGATTACGACAGGCCCTACGAGCAGTACTTC. It specifies CASSQDYDRPYEQYF.

The chain has TRBV4-1 and TRBJ2-6; 9 nucleotides match TRBD1. The V and J ends lost 0 bases and 4 bases, in that order; junction bases with no gene match: 13. CDR3 length: 20 amino acids. CDR1 is MGHRA, CDR2 YSYEKL, per germline. The CDR3 region is CASSQDLRTGAGGGANVLTF. Here the CDR3 DNA reads TGCGCCAGCAGCCAAGATCTTAGGACAGGGGCAGGAGGCGGGGCCAACGTCCTGACTTTC.

The V gene is TRBV5-1, the J gene TRBJ2-5, with a possible D match to TRBD2 (6 bases). V lost 3 bases and J lost 5, with 17 bases in between. CDR3 length: 15 residues. The germline V gene encodes CDR1 SGHRS and CDR2 YFSETQ. This CDR3 is CASSSLSGDWETQYF. CDR3 bases: TGCGCCAGCAGCTCGCTATCGGGGGATTGGGAGACCCAGTACTTC.

The chain recombines TRBV18 with TRBJ2-7; D gene unclear. Germline V CDR1 and CDR2: KGHSH, LQKENI. V was pared by 6 bases and J by 2 bases, with 14 bases between. This CDR3 contains 14 residues. CDR3 sequence reads: CASSPEGGTYEQYF. The CDR3 DNA is TGTGCCAGCTCCCCTGAAGGCGGAACCTACGAGCAGTACTTC.